The clone carrying this T cell receptor beta chain was seen a handful of times. The antigen remains unidentified. These data come from a study of beta chain features in type 1 diabetes. General study findings and limits: All four CD4+ subsets of Type 1 diabetes patients contained TCRB CDR3s that were moderately but significantly shorter.

In germline, CDR1 is SEHNR, CDR2 FQNEAQ (reference sequence). The CDR3 consists of 15 residues. Unmatched junction bases numbered 9, after V lost 5 bases and J lost 2 bases. Expressed TCRB transcripts were sequenced after all isolated RNA was converted to cDNA. Repertoires were generated with immunoSEQ multiplex PCR, while TCRdb's copy carries only in-frame clones and drops some. The sample lists 350,000 to 450,000 clones; around 12% were seen once. The sequencing sample was made of naive CD4+ T cells from blood. The TCR sequence derives from a woman aged 18-30 years with type 1 diabetes. The chain has TRBV7-9 and TRBJ2-7; 7 nucleotides line up with TRBD1. CDR3 amino acids: CASSRPGTEPYEQYF. DNA of the CDR3: TGTGCCAGCAGCCGACCCGGGACAGAGCCCTACGAGCAGTACTTC. The full variable domain, completed using reference TRBV7-9 and TRBJ2-7, is DTGVSQNPRHKITKRGQNVTFRCDPISEHNRLYWYRQTLGQGPEFLTYFQNEAQLEKSRLLSDRFSAERPKGSFSTLEIQRTEQGDSAMYLCASSRPGTEPYEQYFGPGTRLTVT.